The rows below give T cell receptor beta chains drawn from one sample of a study of control samples from healthy donors and cancer patients. Profiling relied on immunoSEQ multiplex PCR, and the TCRdb table lists in-frame clones only, not all of them. The sample consists of approximately 230,000 clones, roughly four fifths of them appearing once. Specimen: PBMCs. The receptor set was obtained from an older woman with lung cancer. The CDR3 runs from the conserved cysteine through the conserved F or W. D genes are given only for firm matches. Clone size is stated in some rows and not others, as once, few, many or a class when expanded.

V,size,J,D,DNA,CDR3
TRBV3-1/TRBV3-2,NA,TRBJ1-6,TRBD1,TGTGCCAGCAGCCTCGGACAGGGGAATTCACCCCTCCACTTT,CASSLGQGNSPLHF
TRBV5-5,NA,TRBJ2-1,TRBD2,TGTGCCAGCAGCTTGGTTTTTATGGGGACTAGCGGGGGAAAGAATGAGCAGTTCTTC,CASSLVFMGTSGGKNEQFF
TRBV27,NA,TRBJ2-1,TRBD2,TGTGCCAGCAGACCGGGACTAGCGGGAAAAGGTGAGCAGTTCTTC,CASRPGLAGKGEQFF
TRBV28,NA,TRBJ2-7,NA,TGTGCCAGCAGTTCTCTAGGTGAGCAGTACTTC,CASSSLGEQYF
TRBV12-3/TRBV12-4,NA,TRBJ2-1,NA,TGTGCCAGCAGCAGTCTTTCCCTGTCGGGGCAGTTCTTC,CASSSLSLSGQFF
TRBV6-5,NA,TRBJ1-5,NA,TGTGCCAGCAGTTCCTTAAATCAGCCCCAGCATTTT,CASSSLNQPQHF
TRBV2,NA,TRBJ1-2,NA,TGTGCCAGCAGTGTTTCCGGGACAAACCGTGGCAGCTACACCTTC,CASSVSGTNRGSYTF
TRBV10-1,NA,TRBJ2-3,NA,TGCGCCAGCAGTGTGAGAAGGGCAGATACGCAGTATTTT,CASSVRRADTQYF
TRBV7-9,few,TRBJ2-2,NA,TGTGCCAGCAGTTACCAGGTGGGGAGAGGGAACACCGGGGAGCTGTTTTTT,CASSYQVGRGNTGELFF
TRBV5-4,NA,TRBJ2-1,NA,TGTGCCAGCAGCGGAGCGGGACAGAAACACAATGAGCAGTTCTTC,CASSGAGQKHNEQFF
TRBV6-6,few,TRBJ2-2,NA,TGTGCCAGCAGCCAGGCCCTGGGCGGGGAGCTGTTTTTT,CASSQALGGELFF
TRBV7-9,NA,TRBJ2-2,NA,TGTGCCAGCAGCTTCCGAATGAACACCGGGGAGCTGTTTTTT,CASSFRMNTGELFF
TRBV5-1,NA,TRBJ1-1,NA,TGCGCCAGCAGCTTCGCCAGAATGAACACTGAAGCTTTCTTT,CASSFARMNTEAFF
TRBV7-9,NA,TRBJ2-1,TRBD1,TGTGCCAGCAGCGCCCGACAGGGCCGCTACAATGAGCAGTTCTTC,CASSARQGRYNEQFF
TRBV19,NA,TRBJ1-1,TRBD1,TGTGCCAGCAAGCCCCAGGGACAGATGAACACTGAAGCTTTCTTT,CASKPQGQMNTEAFF
TRBV7-3,NA,TRBJ2-1,TRBD2,TGTGCCAGCAGCTTAAAGCCTAGCGGAGCTGCAGCAGTCGACAATGAGCAGTTCTTC,CASSLKPSGAAAVDNEQFF
TRBV11-1,NA,TRBJ2-3,NA,TGTGCCAGCAGCTTGGGCCCGACAGATACGCAGTATTTT,CASSLGPTDTQYF
TRBV9,NA,TRBJ2-3,NA,TGTGCCAGCAGCGTAGAGCGGGCCTCCACCACAGATACGCAGTATTTT,CASSVERASTTDTQYF
TRBV6-5,NA,TRBJ2-2,TRBD1,TGTGCCAGCACCTCCAACCTACAGGGGACCGGGGAGCTGTTTTTT,CASTSNLQGTGELFF
TRBV6-5,NA,TRBJ1-5,TRBD1,TGTGCCAGCAGTTGGACAGGGGGCGCCGGTCAGCCCCAGCATTTT,CASSWTGGAGQPQHF
TRBV7-8,NA,TRBJ2-5,NA,TGTGCCAGCAGCCCCCGTAGCTTAACGGAGACCCAGTACTTC,CASSPRSLTETQYF
TRBV5-1,NA,TRBJ1-1,NA,TGCGCCAGCAGCTCCGGACAGCCGGGGGCCACTGAAGCTTTCTTT,CASSSGQPGATEAFF
TRBV18,NA,TRBJ1-4,NA,TGTGCCAGCTCACCCGTAGCTAATGAAAAACTGTTTTTT,CASSPVANEKLFF
TRBV15,NA,TRBJ1-1,TRBD1,TGTGCCACCAGCAGGGGACAGGGAGGCACTGAAGCTTTCTTT,CATSRGQGGTEAFF
TRBV5-4,NA,TRBJ1-4,NA,TGTGCCAGCAGACCCGGACTCTCCCCAATTTCTAATGAAAAACTGTTTTTT,CASRPGLSPISNEKLFF
TRBV15,NA,TRBJ2-7,TRBD2,TGTGCCACCAGCGGAAGGACTAGCGGACCCTACGAGCAGTACTTC,CATSGRTSGPYEQYF
TRBV25-1,NA,TRBJ1-1,NA,TGTGCCAGCAGTGAAACAGGGTGGCACACTGAAGCTTTCTTT,CASSETGWHTEAFF
TRBV7-9,NA,TRBJ1-6,NA,TGTGCCAGCAGCCGACGGCCCGAAAATTCACCCCTCCACTTT,CASSRRPENSPLHF
TRBV6-5,NA,TRBJ2-5,NA,TGTGCCAGCAGTCGACTACAGGGTGGGGAGACCCAGTACTTC,CASSRLQGGETQYF
TRBV2,NA,TRBJ1-1,TRBD1,TGTGCCAGCAGGGTTGACAGGGGGGTCACTGAAGCTTTCTTT,CASRVDRGVTEAFF
TRBV27,NA,TRBJ2-7,TRBD2,TGTGCCAGCAGTTTAGTAGCGGGAGGGCCCTACGAGCAGTACTTC,CASSLVAGGPYEQYF
TRBV5-1,NA,TRBJ2-3,TRBD1,TGCGCCAGCAGCTCTCGGACAGGGAGCACAGATACGCAGTATTTT,CASSSRTGSTDTQYF
TRBV24-1,NA,TRBJ2-5,NA,TGTGCCACCAGTGATTCCGGGCGGCCCCAAGAGACCCAGTACTTC,CATSDSGRPQETQYF
TRBV28,few,TRBJ2-7,NA,TGTGCCAGCAGTTGGAGATACGAGCAGTACTTC,CASSWRYEQYF
TRBV6-1,NA,TRBJ2-1,TRBD2,TGTGCCAGCAGTGGCACCCCGGGACTAGCGGGGGGGTCCTACAATGAGCAGTTCTTC,CASSGTPGLAGGSYNEQFF
TRBV9,NA,TRBJ2-1,TRBD1,TGTGCCAGCAGCCCCGACAGGGTAAGTGAGCAGTTCTTC,CASSPDRVSEQFF
TRBV7-9,NA,TRBJ1-2,NA,TGTGCCAGCAGCTTAGGTCCGCTCTATGGCTACACCTTC,CASSLGPLYGYTF
TRBV3-1/TRBV3-2,NA,TRBJ1-5,TRBD1,TGTGCCAGCAGCCAAGCGGGACAGGGCAATCAGCCCCAGCATTTT,CASSQAGQGNQPQHF